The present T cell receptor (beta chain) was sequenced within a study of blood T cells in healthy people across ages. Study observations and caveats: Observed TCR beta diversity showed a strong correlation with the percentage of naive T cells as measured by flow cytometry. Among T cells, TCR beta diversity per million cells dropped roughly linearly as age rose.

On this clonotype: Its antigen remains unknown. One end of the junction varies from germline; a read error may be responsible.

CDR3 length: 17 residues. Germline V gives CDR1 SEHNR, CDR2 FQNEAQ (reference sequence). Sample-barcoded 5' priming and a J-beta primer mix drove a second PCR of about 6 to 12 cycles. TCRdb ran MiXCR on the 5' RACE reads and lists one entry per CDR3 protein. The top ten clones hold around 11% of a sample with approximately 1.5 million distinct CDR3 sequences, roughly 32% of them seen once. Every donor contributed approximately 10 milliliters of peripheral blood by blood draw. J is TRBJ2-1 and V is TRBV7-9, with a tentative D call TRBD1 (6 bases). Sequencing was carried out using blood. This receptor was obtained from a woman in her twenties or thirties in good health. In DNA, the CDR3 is TGTGCCGGCAGCCCGACAGGTTCCTACCTAACCTACAATGAGCAGTTCTTC. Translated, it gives CAGSPTGSYLTYNEQFF.